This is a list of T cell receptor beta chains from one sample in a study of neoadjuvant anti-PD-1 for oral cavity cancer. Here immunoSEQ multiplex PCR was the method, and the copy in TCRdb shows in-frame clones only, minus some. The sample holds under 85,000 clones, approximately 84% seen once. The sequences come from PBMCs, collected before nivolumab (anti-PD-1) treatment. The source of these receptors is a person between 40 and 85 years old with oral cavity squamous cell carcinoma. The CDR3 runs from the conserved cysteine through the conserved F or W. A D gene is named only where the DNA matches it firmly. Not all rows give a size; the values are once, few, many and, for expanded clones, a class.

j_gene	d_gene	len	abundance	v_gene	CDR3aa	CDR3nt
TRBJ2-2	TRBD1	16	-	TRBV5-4	CASSLADRGPFGELFF	TGTGCCAGCAGCTTGGCCGACAGGGGGCCATTTGGGGAGCTGTTTTTT
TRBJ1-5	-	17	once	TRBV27	CASSDNIWGGGNQPQHF	TGTGCCAGCAGCGACAACATCTGGGGGGGCGGCAATCAGCCCCAGCATTTT
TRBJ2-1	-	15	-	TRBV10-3	CAISEAETSYNEQFF	TGTGCCATCAGTGAGGCCGAGACCTCCTACAATGAGCAGTTCTTC
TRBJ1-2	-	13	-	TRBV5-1	CASSLGSMGGYTF	TGCGCCAGCAGCTTGGGGAGTATGGGAGGCTACACCTTC
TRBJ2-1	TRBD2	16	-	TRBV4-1	CASRGTSGSSYNEQFF	TGCGCCAGCAGGGGGACTAGCGGGAGCTCCTACAATGAGCAGTTCTTC
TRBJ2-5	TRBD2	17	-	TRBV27	CASSSGTSGSRSETQYF	TGTGCCAGCAGTTCCGGGACTAGCGGGAGTAGGTCGGAGACCCAGTACTTC
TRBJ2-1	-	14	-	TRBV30	CAWSVRGKGSQQFF	TGTGCCTGGAGTGTAAGGGGTAAGGGCTCGCAGCAGTTCTTC
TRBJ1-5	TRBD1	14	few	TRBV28	CASSMGQTNQPQHF	TGTGCCAGCAGTATGGGACAGACCAATCAGCCCCAGCATTTT
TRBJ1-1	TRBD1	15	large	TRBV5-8	CASSLLGQGTTEAFF	TGTGCCAGCAGCTTGTTAGGACAGGGGACCACTGAAGCTTTCTTT
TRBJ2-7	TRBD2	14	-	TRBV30	CAWSDGLANYEQYF	TGTGCCTGGAGCGACGGACTAGCGAACTACGAGCAGTACTTC
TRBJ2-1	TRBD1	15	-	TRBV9	CASSPTGSSYNEQFF	TGTGCCAGCAGCCCGACAGGGAGCTCCTACAATGAGCAGTTCTTC
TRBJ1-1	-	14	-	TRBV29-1	CSVAVRVEDTEAFF	TGCAGCGTCGCCGTCAGGGTCGAGGACACTGAAGCTTTCTTT
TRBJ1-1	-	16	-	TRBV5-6	CASSLAGNPTGTEAFF	TGTGCCAGCAGCTTGGCCGGCAACCCCACGGGGACTGAAGCTTTCTTT
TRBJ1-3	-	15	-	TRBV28	CASSQNWGGGNTIYF	TGTGCCAGCAGTCAAAATTGGGGGGGTGGAAACACCATATATTTT
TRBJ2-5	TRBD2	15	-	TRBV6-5	CASSYFSGSRETQYF	TGTGCCAGCAGTTACTTTAGCGGGAGTCGAGAGACCCAGTACTTC
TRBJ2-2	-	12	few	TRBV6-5	CASSTPQEELFF	TGTGCCAGCAGTACCCCGCAGGAGGAGCTGTTTTTT
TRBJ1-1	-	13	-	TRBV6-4	CASSDSLNTEAFF	TGTGCCAGCAGTGACTCTTTGAACACTGAAGCTTTCTTT
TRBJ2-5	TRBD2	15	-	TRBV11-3	CASSHSGRPGETQYF	TGTGCCAGCAGCCATAGCGGGAGGCCTGGGGAGACCCAGTACTTC
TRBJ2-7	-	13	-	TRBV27	CASSLSVFYEQYF	TGTGCCAGCAGTTTATCTGTTTTCTACGAGCAGTACTTC
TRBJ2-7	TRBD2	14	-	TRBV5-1	CASSLGSGSYEQYF	TGCGCCAGCAGCTTGGGTAGCGGGAGCTACGAGCAGTACTTC
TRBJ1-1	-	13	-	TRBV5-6	CASSLPVNTEAFF	TGTGCCAGCAGCTTGCCGGTGAACACTGAAGCTTTCTTT
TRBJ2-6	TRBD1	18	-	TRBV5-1	CASSISTGEPTGANVLTF	TGCGCCAGCAGTATAAGTACAGGGGAACCCACTGGGGCCAACGTCCTGACTTTC
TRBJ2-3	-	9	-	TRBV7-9	CATTDTQYF	TGTGCCACCACAGATACGCAGTATTTT
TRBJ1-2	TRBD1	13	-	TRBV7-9	CASSSGQGYGYTF	TGTGCCAGCAGCTCCGGACAGGGCTATGGCTACACCTTC
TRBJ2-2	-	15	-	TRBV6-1	CASVWDTKSTGELFF	TGTGCCAGCGTATGGGACACCAAGAGCACCGGGGAGCTGTTTTTT
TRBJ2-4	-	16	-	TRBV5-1	CASSRGTPGGGNIQYF	TGCGCCAGCAGCCGGGGGACTCCCGGAGGGGGCAACATTCAGTACTTC
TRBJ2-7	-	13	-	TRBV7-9	CASSSTDAYEQYF	TGTGCCAGCAGCTCCACGGACGCGTACGAGCAGTACTTC
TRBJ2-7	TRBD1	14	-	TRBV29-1	CSVAVGTGSLEQYF	TGCAGCGTCGCGGTAGGGACAGGGTCCCTAGAGCAGTACTTC
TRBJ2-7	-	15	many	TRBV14	CASSQDSAHSYEQYF	TGTGCCAGCAGCCAAGATAGCGCCCACTCCTACGAGCAGTACTTC
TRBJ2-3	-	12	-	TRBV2	CASRALGDTQYF	TGTGCCAGCAGGGCCCTAGGGGATACGCAGTATTTT
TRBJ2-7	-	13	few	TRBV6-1	CASSEGAEREQYF	TGTGCCAGCAGTGAAGGTGCCGAACGCGAGCAGTACTTC
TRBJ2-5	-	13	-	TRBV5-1	CASSLVSGETQYF	TGCGCCAGCAGCTTGGTTTCGGGAGAGACCCAGTACTTC
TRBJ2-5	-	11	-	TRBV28	CASSPHETQYF	TGTGCCAGCAGTCCCCATGAGACCCAGTACTTC
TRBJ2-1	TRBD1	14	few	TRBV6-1	CASSTGQGGDEQFF	TGTGCCAGCAGTACCGGACAGGGGGGAGATGAGCAGTTCTTC
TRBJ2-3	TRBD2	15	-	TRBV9	CASTLGLAGVDTQYF	TGTGCCAGCACCCTAGGACTAGCGGGAGTCGATACGCAGTATTTT
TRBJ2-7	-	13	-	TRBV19	CASSIDPAYEQYF	TGTGCCAGTAGTATAGATCCCGCCTACGAGCAGTACTTC
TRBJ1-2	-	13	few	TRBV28	CASSLGGNYGYTF	TGTGCCAGCAGTTTGGGGGGGAACTATGGCTACACCTTC
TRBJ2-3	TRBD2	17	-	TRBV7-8	CASSLGPTSGSTDTQYF	TGTGCCAGCAGCTTAGGTCCGACTAGCGGTAGCACAGATACGCAGTATTTT
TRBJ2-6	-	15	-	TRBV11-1	CASSLGRAQANVLTF	TGTGCCAGCAGCTTAGGGAGGGCGCAGGCCAACGTCCTGACTTTC
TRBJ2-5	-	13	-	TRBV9	CASSGRGAETQYF	TGTGCCAGCAGTGGGAGGGGGGCGGAGACCCAGTACTTC
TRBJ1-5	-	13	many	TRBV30	CAWSVGGTQPQHF	TGTGCCTGGAGTGTCGGGGGGACTCAGCCCCAGCATTTT
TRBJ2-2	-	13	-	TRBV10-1	CASNDGQHRELFF	TGCGCCAGCAACGACGGACAACACCGGGAGCTGTTTTTT
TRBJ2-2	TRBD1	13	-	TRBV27	CASSTGVTGELFF	TGTGCCAGCAGCACAGGGGTCACCGGGGAGCTGTTTTTT
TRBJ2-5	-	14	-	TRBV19	CASSIRERRETQYF	TGTGCCAGTAGTATACGGGAGAGGCGAGAGACCCAGTACTTC
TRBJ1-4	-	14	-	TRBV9	CASSVEATNEKLFF	TGTGCCAGCAGCGTGGAGGCAACTAATGAAAAACTGTTTTTT
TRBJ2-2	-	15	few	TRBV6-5	CATEWRRGGTGELFF	TGTGCCACCGAGTGGAGGAGGGGCGGGACCGGGGAGCTGTTTTTT
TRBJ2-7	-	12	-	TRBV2	CASHRSDYEQYF	TGTGCCAGTCACAGATCCGACTACGAGCAGTACTTC
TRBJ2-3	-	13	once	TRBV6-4	CASSPGNTDTQYF	TGTGCCAGCAGCCCAGGGAACACAGATACGCAGTATTTT
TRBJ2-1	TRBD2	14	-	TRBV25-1	CASRTSGNYNEQFF	TGTGCCAGCAGGACTAGCGGGAACTACAATGAGCAGTTCTTC
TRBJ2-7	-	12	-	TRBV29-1	CSVTRGGVEQYF	TGCAGCGTAACTAGAGGGGGGGTCGAGCAGTACTTC
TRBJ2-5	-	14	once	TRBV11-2	CASSFGRAGETQYF	TGTGCCAGCAGCTTTGGCAGGGCTGGGGAGACCCAGTACTTC
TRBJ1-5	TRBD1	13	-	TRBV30	CAWTDRGGQPQHF	TGTGCCTGGACGGACAGGGGAGGGCAGCCCCAGCATTTT
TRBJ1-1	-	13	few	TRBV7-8	CASSLYRIGEAFF	TGTGCCAGCAGCTTATACAGAATAGGTGAAGCTTTCTTT
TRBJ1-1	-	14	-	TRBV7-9	CASTRVERNTEAFF	TGTGCCAGCACCCGAGTCGAGCGGAACACTGAAGCTTTCTTT
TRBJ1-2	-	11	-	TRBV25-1	CASSGGVGYTF	TGTGCCAGCAGTGGAGGGGTCGGCTACACCTTC
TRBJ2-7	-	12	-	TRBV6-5	CASSYEGYEQYF	TGTGCCAGCAGTTACGAGGGCTACGAGCAGTACTTC
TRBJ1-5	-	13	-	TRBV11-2	CASSPNSNQPQHF	TGTGCCAGCAGCCCTAATAGCAATCAGCCCCAGCATTTT
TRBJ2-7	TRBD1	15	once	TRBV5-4	CASSSVTGGIEEQYF	TGTGCCAGCAGCTCGGTAACAGGGGGTATTGAAGAGCAGTACTTC
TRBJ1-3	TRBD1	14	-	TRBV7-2	CATRGQFSGNTIYF	TGTGCCACCCGGGGACAGTTCTCTGGAAACACCATATATTTT
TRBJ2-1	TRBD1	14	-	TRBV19	CASSPDRGRDEQFF	TGTGCCAGTAGCCCCGACAGGGGAAGAGATGAGCAGTTCTTC